Below are 5 T cell receptor beta chains sequenced from a single sample in a study of blood T cell repertoires in COVID-19. Measured with immunoSEQ multiplex PCR; TCRdb has only the in-frame clones, and not every one. The data show tens of thousands of clones, approximately 90% seen once. Sequenced material: peripheral blood. The receptors shown here come from a man aged 70 or older with active or convalescent COVID-19.

The chain uses TRBV9 and TRBJ2-7; 13 positions agree with TRBD2. Germline V gene sequence: CDR1 SGDLS, CDR2 YYNGEE. The CDR3 consists of 14 residues. Losses at the gene ends were 2 bases for V and 7 bases for J; bases not matched to a gene: 3. CDR3 coding DNA: TGTGCCAGCAGCGTCGGACTAGCGGGAGTTGAGCAGTACTTC. Translated, it gives CASSVGLAGVEQYF.

The sample holds one count of this clone. J is TRBJ1-6 and V is TRBV15; 10 bases are a match to TRBD1. This CDR3 is built from 16 residues. The ends lost 4 bases at V and 10 bases at J; junction bases unmatched: 10. From germline, CDR1 is LNHNV and CDR2 YYDKDF (reference sequence). The CDR3 loop reads CATSTGTGVVRSPLHF. The CDR3 nucleotides read TGTGCCACCAGCACTGGGACAGGGGTCGTACGGTCACCCCTCCACTTT.

This chain links TRBV24-1 with TRBJ2-3; D is perhaps TRBD2 (6 bases). The length of the CDR3 is 15 residues. The germline V gene has CDR1 KGHDR and CDR2 SFDVKD. Trimming took off 5 bases at V and 3 bases at J, with 14 bases between the two ends. The CDR3 here is CATSVAPGVTDTQYF. CDR3 DNA: TGTGCCACCAGTGTCGCGCCGGGGGTTACAGATACGCAGTATTTT.

The chain recombines TRBV12-3 or TRBV12-4 with TRBJ1-1; D remains unclear. The CDR3 is made up of 13 amino acids. V lost 6 bases, J lost 5 bases, and 13 bases lay in between. The CDR3 protein is CASSGYLETEAFF. CDR3 bases: TGTGCCAGCAGCGGGTATCTGGAAACTGAAGCTTTCTTT.

The chain combines TRBV9 with TRBJ2-7; TRBD2 matches at 8 bases. The V segment lost 3 bases and the J segment 2 bases; nucleotides outside the gene matches: 7. CDR1 and CDR2 from the germline V gene are SGDLS and YYNGEE. The CDR3 totals 15 residues. The CDR3 sequence: CASSAGGLAAYEQYF. CDR3 bases: TGTGCCAGCAGCGCGGGGGGGCTAGCAGCCTACGAGCAGTACTTC.